This T cell receptor (beta chain) is drawn from a study of T cells in Graves' hyperthyroidism and ophthalmopathy. RNA transcripts yielded amplified TCR beta CDR3 regions. The TCR CDR3 first-round RT-PCR relied on the HTBI primer set. TCRdb reprocessed the multiplex PCR reads with MiXCR, giving one entry per CDR3 protein. The sample carries 300,000 to 450,000 distinct CDR3 sequences, over 11% recorded once. In its sample, this clonotype was seen a few times. Its target is unknown. Germline lookup yields CDR1 SGDLS and CDR2 YYNGEE. This CDR3 is 15 amino acids long. Trimming took 0 bases from V and 0 from J, leaving 7 bases between them. The study, taken as a whole, reports: Peripheral blood also featured most of the thyroid clonotypes expanded above 0.001.

Among the patients, aged 18 to 65, hyperthyroidism was newly diagnosed and had lasted under 2 months. Input material: blood. The chain joins TRBV9 to TRBJ2-1; D perhaps matches TRBD2 (6 bases). The clonotype was recovered from a woman in her fifties or sixties with Graves' hyperthyroidism. CDR3 loop: CASSVGGDSYNEQFF. The CDR3 DNA is TGTGCCAGCAGCGTAGGGGGGGACTCCTACAATGAGCAGTTCTTC.